A single sample is the source of the 19 T cell receptor beta chains below, sequenced in a study of OX40 agonist ivuxolimab in advanced cancers. Repertoires were generated with immunoSEQ multiplex PCR, while TCRdb's copy carries only in-frame clones and drops some. The sample shows around 80,000 clones, 91% of them seen only once. Source: CD4+ or CD8+ T cells sorted from blood, taken in a trial of the OX40 agonist ivuxolimab. The receptors come from an adult with an advanced solid tumor such as melanoma, head and neck, liver or kidney cancer.

The chain is built from TRBV6-6 and TRBJ2-1; D possibly corresponds to TRBD1 (6 bases). V shed 4 bases and J shed 7 bases, with 20 bases lying between them. CDR3 length: 16 residues. The germline gives CDR1 MNHNY, CDR2 SVGAGI (reference sequence). The CDR3 reads CASSSTRGIGGNEQFF. The DNA of the CDR3 is TGTGCCAGCAGTTCGACAAGGGGGATAGGGGGAAATGAGCAGTTCTTC.

V and J are TRBV11-2 and TRBJ2-5, with 7 bases fitting TRBD2. Germline V CDR1 and CDR2: SGHAT, FQNNGV. This CDR3 is built from 15 residues. V lost 7 bases and J lost 10; bases outside the gene matches: 18. The CDR3 sequence: CASTPGGGSRGSQYF. CDR3 sequence (DNA): TGTGCCAGCACCCCGGGGGGAGGATCAAGAGGAAGCCAGTACTTC.

The J gene is TRBJ1-1, the V gene TRBV6-6; no definite D call. The V end was cut by 0 bases, the J end by 0 bases, with 5 bases between. This CDR3 region has 14 residues. The germline gives CDR1 MNHNY, CDR2 SVGAGI (reference sequence). DNA of the CDR3: TGTGCCAGCAGTTACTCCGGCATGAACACTGAAGCTTTCTTT. It codes for CASSYSGMNTEAFF.

The rearrangement uses TRBV19 and TRBJ2-7; D may be TRBD1 (5 bases). The germline CDR1 and CDR2 sequences are LNHDA and SQIVND (reference sequence). Trimming took off 4 bases at V and 0 bases at J, with 10 bases between the two ends. The CDR3 has 14 residues. CDR3 nucleotides: TGTGCCAGTAGTAGACAGATGGGCTCCTACGAGCAGTACTTC. Protein product: CASSRQMGSYEQYF.

The chain uses TRBV19 and TRBJ2-1, with no clear D. From germline, CDR1 is LNHDA and CDR2 SQIVND (reference sequence). V shed 1 base and J shed 5 bases, with 15 bases lying between them. The CDR3 contains 16 residues. The CDR3 reads CASSIGLGLHHNEQFF. The DNA of the CDR3 is TGTGCCAGTAGTATAGGTCTCGGTCTTCACCACAATGAGCAGTTCTTC.

The V call is TRBV5-1, the J call TRBJ1-2, with D possibly matching TRBD1 (5 bases). There are 14 residues in the CDR3. V lost 0 bases, J lost 8 bases, and 14 bases lay in between. Germline values: CDR1 SGHRS, CDR2 YFSETQ. The CDR3 bases are TGCGCCAGCAGCTTGGATCAGAAAGGGGAGGGCTACACCTTC. It translates to CASSLDQKGEGYTF. Based on the CDR3 plus reference TRBV5-1 and TRBJ1-2, the full variable domain is KAGVTQTPRYLIKTRGQQVTLSCSPISGHRSVSWYQQTPGQGLQFLFEYFSETQRNKGNFPGRFSGRQFSNSRSEMNVSTLELGDSALYLCASSLDQKGEGYTFGSGTRLTVV.

The rearrangement uses TRBV27 and TRBJ2-6; no clear D. Trimming pared 6 bases from V and 2 bases from J, leaving 5 bases between. The CDR3 extends over 13 amino acids. From germline, CDR1 is MNHEY and CDR2 SMNVEV (reference sequence). In DNA form, the CDR3 reads TGTGCCAGCAGGTGGCCTGGGGCCAACGTCCTGACTTTC. It encodes CASRWPGANVLTF.

The chain carries TRBV5-1 and TRBJ2-3, with unresolved D. The CDR3 contains 14 residues. Germline loops: CDR1 SGHRS, CDR2 YFSETQ. With 2 bases removed from V and 2 bases from J, the gap between germline ends came to 9 bases. The CDR3: CASSFDAITDTQYF. The CDR3 DNA sequence: TGCGCCAGCAGCTTCGACGCTATCACAGATACGCAGTATTTT.

Turning to this clone: This CDR3 is also generated by other DNA sequences in the sample. The chain has TRBV28 and TRBJ2-3, with D hard to call. This CDR3 region has 12 residues. The V end was cut by 8 bases, the J end by 0 bases, with 6 bases between. Germline CDR1 and CDR2: MDHEN and SYDVKM. CDR3 residues: CASRSSTDTQYF. The CDR3 DNA follows: TGTGCCAGCCGTTCGAGCACAGATACGCAGTATTTT.

The chain links TRBV6-5 to TRBJ2-5, with TRBD1 as a possible D gene (6 bases). The CDR3 is 15 amino acids. Germline V gene data show CDR1 as MNHEY and CDR2 as SVGAGI. Trimming took 7 bases from V and 0 from J, leaving 15 bases between them. Written as DNA, the CDR3 is TGTGCCAGCACACGGGACACAACAAACCAAGAGACCCAGTACTTC. Its protein is CASTRDTTNQETQYF.

This clone appeared a single time. J is TRBJ2-3 and V is TRBV28; 8 bases fit TRBD2. Germline CDR1 is MDHEN and CDR2 is SYDVKM. The CDR3 spans 15 residues. V gave up 7 bases and J gave up 5 bases; unmatched junction bases: 11. CDR3 sequence (DNA): TGTGCCAGCACCCCGTCGGGACTAGGGGGAGATACGCAGTATTTT. It yields the protein CASTPSGLGGDTQYF.

This clone was counted a few times. The rearrangement uses TRBV29-1 and TRBJ2-7; D gene unclear. Trimming removed 2 bases from V and 0 bases from J, with 14 bases in between. The CDR3 runs to 15 residues. Per the germline V gene, CDR1 is SQVTM and CDR2 is ANQGSEA. As DNA, the CDR3 is TGCAGCGTTGAATGGCTAGAACCCCCCTCCTACGAGCAGTACTTC. It codes for CSVEWLEPPSYEQYF.

The rearrangement links TRBV5-4 to TRBJ2-5; possibly TRBD2 for D (5 bases). Germline CDR1 reads SGHNT; CDR2 reads YYREEE (reference sequence). V lost 4 bases and J lost 4, with 17 bases in between. The CDR3 has 15 residues. In DNA form, the CDR3 reads TGTGCCAGCAGCCAGGCCGGCCGCGGGCGAGAGACCCAGTACTTC. Translated, it gives CASSQAGRGRETQYF.

This clone was seen a handful of times. The CDR3 protein is CASSLTGLGTYEQYF. The DNA of the CDR3 is TGCGCCAGCAGCTTGACAGGGCTAGGGACCTACGAGCAGTACTTC. This chain links TRBV5-1 with TRBJ2-7, with TRBD1 as a possible D gene (6 bases). V gave up 1 base and J gave up 2 bases, with 13 bases separating them. The CDR3 is 15 amino acids. Per the germline V gene, CDR1 is SGHRS and CDR2 is YFSETQ.

The V gene is TRBV5-1, the J gene TRBJ2-7, with D possibly called TRBD1 or TRBD2 (5 bases each). The CDR3 is 15 residues long. The germline V and J ends were trimmed by 7 bases and 2 bases, with 19 bases remaining between them. CDR1 and CDR2 (germline): SGHRS, YFSETQ. CDR3 amino acids: CASGLLEGSTYEQYF. The CDR3 bases are TGCGCCAGCGGGCTCCTCGAGGGGAGCACCTACGAGCAGTACTTC.

The V and J genes are TRBV10-2 and TRBJ2-7; D may be TRBD1 or TRBD2 (5 bases each). Germline CDR1 reads WSHSY; CDR2 reads SAAADI. Trimming removed 8 bases at V and 2 bases at J, with 13 bases between. The CDR3 is made up of 13 amino acids. The CDR3 spells CASQRDETYEQYF. In nucleotides, the CDR3 is TGCGCCAGCCAACGGGACGAAACCTACGAGCAGTACTTC.

Only one count was recorded for this clone. The gene calls are TRBV7-3 and TRBJ2-5; D gene uncertain. The germline CDR1 and CDR2 sequences are SGHTA and FQGTGA. V shed 4 bases and J shed 1 base, with 13 bases lying between them. The CDR3 loop spans 15 amino acids. For the CDR3, the DNA is TGTGCCAGCAGCTCGGGTAGTTCCACCCAAGAGACCCAGTACTTC. Translating it yields CASSSGSSTQETQYF.

The rearrangement uses TRBV7-3 and TRBJ2-1; TRBD2 matches 8 bases. The V gene end was trimmed by 2 bases and the J gene end by 6 bases; junction bases not matched to a gene: 3. The CDR3 length is 14 residues. The germline V gene encodes CDR1 SGHTA and CDR2 FQGTGA. CDR3 residues: CASSLDSGANEQFF. The CDR3 coding sequence is TGTGCCAGCAGCTTAGATAGCGGGGCCAATGAGCAGTTCTTC.

The chain joins TRBV7-2 to TRBJ2-7, with 7 bases aligning to TRBD2. The CDR3 loop spans 15 amino acids. Per germline, CDR1 SGHTA and CDR2 FQGNSA. The junction had 6 bases not matched to a gene; V was cut back by 4 bases and J by 0 bases. CDR3 sequence: CASSSTAGSSYEQYF. CDR3 in DNA: TGTGCCAGCAGCTCAACAGCGGGAAGCTCCTACGAGCAGTACTTC.